The 5 T cell receptor beta chains below all came from one sample that was sequenced in a study of blood T cell repertoires in COVID-19. TCRdb's table, derived via immunoSEQ multiplex PCR, lists solely in-frame clones and lacks some. Counted here are about 20,000 clones, around 89% occurring once; the ten biggest clones make up more than 6.5%. Sample: peripheral blood. The receptors derive from a woman aged 55-69 years with active COVID-19.

The V and J genes are TRBV13 and TRBJ1-4; tentatively, D is TRBD1 (5 bases). The germline V gene encodes CDR1 PRHDT and CDR2 FYEKMQ (reference sequence). CDR3 length: 16 amino acids. The V end lost 4 bases, the J end lost 2 bases, and 14 bases lay between the germline ends. CDR3 amino acids: CASSSFKGSTNEKLFF. Here the CDR3 DNA reads TGTGCCAGCAGCTCATTCAAGGGGTCGACTAATGAAAAACTGTTTTTT.

The rearrangement links TRBV19 to TRBJ1-6; tentative D call: TRBD1 (6 bases). This CDR3 is built from 16 residues. Germline assignment: CDR1 LNHDA and CDR2 SQIVND (reference sequence). The V gene lost 5 bases and the J gene lost 2 bases, with 13 bases spanning the gap. This CDR3 is CASSPVRQAYNSPLHF. For the CDR3, the DNA is TGTGCCAGTAGTCCCGTCAGACAGGCCTATAATTCACCCCTCCACTTT.

The chain recombines TRBV2 with TRBJ2-1; weak D call: TRBD1 (5 bases). The V gene's germline CDR1 is SNHLY and CDR2 FYNNEI. Trimming shortened V by 3 bases and J by 0 bases, and 6 bases separated the two germline ends. The CDR3 extends over 14 amino acids. CDR3 coding DNA: TGTGCCAGCAGTGACCAGGGCTCCTACAATGAGCAGTTCTTC. This encodes CASSDQGSYNEQFF.

V gene TRBV5-1 combines with J gene TRBJ2-7; 8 nucleotides agree with TRBD1. There are 14 residues in the CDR3. V lost 2 bases to trimming and J lost 2 bases; unmatched junction nucleotides: 3. CDR1 is SGHRS and CDR2 is YFSETQ in the germline V gene. CDR3 region: CASSLVTGAYEQYF. The DNA for the CDR3 is TGCGCCAGCAGCTTAGTGACAGGGGCCTACGAGCAGTACTTC.

The chain employs TRBV23-1 and TRBJ2-5, with TRBD1 matching 7 bases. TRBV23-1 is identified as an open reading frame with a role that is uncertain. The CDR3 has 15 residues. J lost 5 bases, V lost 6 bases, and 12 bases had no gene match. The CDR3 protein is CASRPYETGLETQYF. CDR3 DNA sequence: TGCGCCAGCAGGCCTTACGAGACAGGGTTGGAGACCCAGTACTTC.